One and the same sample provided the 12 T cell receptor beta chains below, sequenced in a study of circulating tumor DNA in untreated peripheral T-cell lymphoma. Measured with immunoSEQ multiplex PCR; TCRdb has only the in-frame clones, and not every one. This sample carries more than 1,300 clones, 50% to 75% of them seen once, and the ten largest clones take just over 65%. Specimen: tumor tissue. The receptors derive from a human donor with peripheral T-cell lymphoma.

This sequence joins TRBV8-2 and TRBJ2-2; the listed D gene, TRBD2, was not tested against the DNA. TRBV8-2 represents a pseudogene. The CDR3 has 19 amino acids. Here the CDR3 reads CASSLFFRLAGGNTGELFF. In DNA, the CDR3 is TGTGCCAGCAGTCTCTTTTTCCGACTAGCGGGGGGAAACACCGGGGAGCTGTTTTTT.

The chain employs TRBV10-2 and TRBJ2-1; D could derive from TRBD1 or TRBD2 (5 bases each). CDR3 size: 17 residues. Germline CDR1 is WSHSY and CDR2 is SAAADI. Trimming took 2 bases from V and 0 from J, leaving 14 bases between them. The CDR3 nucleotides are TGCGCCAGCAGTGAGGTGGGACCCACAGGCTCCTACAATGAGCAGTTCTTC. Translation gives CASSEVGPTGSYNEQFF.

This sequence joins TRBV28 and TRBJ1-1, with D maybe TRBD1 (6 bases). Between the trimmed V and J ends, which lost 6 bases and 1 base, there was a span of 9 bases. Germline assignment: CDR1 MDHEN and CDR2 SYDVKM. The CDR3 covers 13 residues. CDR3 bases: TGTGCCAGCAGCAGGACAGAGAACACTGAAGCTTTCTTT. Translating gives CASSRTENTEAFF. Full variable domain (outside the CDR3, taken from reference TRBV28 and TRBJ1-1): DVKVTQSSRYLVKRTGEKVFLECVQDMDHENMFWYRQDPGLGLRLIYFSYDVKMKEKGDIPEGYSVSREKKERFSLILESASTNQTSMYLCASSRTENTEAFFGQGTRLTVV.

The sample holds a few counts of this clone. The chain couples TRBV28 to TRBJ1-2, with TRBD1 matching over 12 bases. Germline-derived CDR1 and CDR2 are MDHEN and SYDVKM. CDR3 length equals 15 residues. Losses at the gene ends were 6 bases for V and 8 bases for J; bases not matched to a gene: 10. This CDR3 reads CASSKGTGGAGGYTF. The CDR3 DNA reads as TGTGCCAGCAGCAAAGGGACAGGGGGCGCGGGGGGCTACACCTTC.

This clone was seen only a few times. V gene TRBV14 combines with J gene TRBJ1-2; D is perhaps TRBD1 (5 bases). The CDR3 is 15 amino acids. CDR1 and CDR2 from the germline V gene are SGHDN and FVKESK. V lost 0 bases and J lost 4, with 12 bases in between. As DNA, the CDR3 is TGTGCCAGCAGCCAAGATCCTACAGGATCCTATGGCTACACCTTC. Its translation: CASSQDPTGSYGYTF.

This clone has only a few counts. The chain is built from TRBV12-1 and TRBJ2-3. TRBV12-1 counts as a pseudogene. The CDR3 spans 15 residues. CDR3 residues: CASSLGQGPPDTQYF. CDR3 DNA sequence: TGTGCCAGCAGCTTGGGGCAGGGACCACCAGATACGCAGTATTTT.

V is TRBV28 and J is TRBJ1-2; a possible D gene is TRBD1 (5 bases). This CDR3 has 13 amino acids. The germline CDR1 and CDR2 sequences are MDHEN and SYDVKM. V was clipped by 10 bases and J by 4 bases, with 16 bases between them. CDR3 sequence: CATRNGTPYGYTF. Written as DNA, the CDR3 is TGTGCCACGAGGAACGGGACCCCCTATGGCTACACCTTC.

This clone was detected once. V gene TRBV6-4 combines with J gene TRBJ2-1; either TRBD1 or TRBD2 may fit D (5 bases each). CDR1 MRHNA and CDR2 SNTAGT come from the germline V gene. The CDR3 spans 13 residues. Trimming shortened V by 5 bases and J by 4 bases, and 9 bases separated the two germline ends. CDR3 sequence reads: CASSLGPYNEQFF. In nucleotides, the CDR3 is TGTGCCAGCAGTTTGGGACCTTACAATGAGCAGTTCTTC.

In its sample, this clone was seen once. The rearrangement joins TRBV9 to TRBJ1-2, with 7 positions matching TRBD1. In germline, CDR1 is SGDLS, CDR2 YYNGEE. The junction had 3 bases not matched to a gene; V was cut back by 4 bases and J by 3 bases. The CDR3 has 13 amino acids. This CDR3 is CASSYGTDYGYTF. In DNA, the CDR3 is TGTGCCAGCAGCTACGGGACAGACTATGGCTACACCTTC.

The chain uses TRBV6-7 and TRBJ1-2; D remains unclear. TRBV6-7 falls under the ORF class, with uncertain function. V was cut by 5 bases and J by 8 bases, with 9 bases left in between. The CDR3 extends over 11 amino acids. The CDR3 protein is CASSTEGGYTF. CDR3 in DNA: TGTGCCAGCAGTACAGAGGGAGGCTACACCTTC.

As regards this clone: A read error may produce the germline difference seen at one junction end. V and J are TRBV15 and TRBJ2-5, with TRBD2 matching over 8 bases. This CDR3 has 18 residues. Germline V gene lookup returns CDR1 LNHNV and CDR2 YYDKDF (reference sequence). CDR3 protein: CAISREPGLGASDGTQYF. The CDR3, as DNA: TGTGCCATCAGCAGAGAACCGGGACTAGGAGCCTCCGATGGGACCCAGTACTTC. The complete variable domain, with remaining parts taken from reference TRBV15 and TRBJ2-5, reads DAMVIQNPRYQVTQFGKPVTLSCSQTLNHNVMYWYQQKSSQAPKLLFHYYDKDFNNEADTPDNFQSRRPNTSFCFLDIRSPGLGDTAMYLCAISREPGLGASDGTQYFGPGTRLLVL.

In the case of this clone: One end of the junction fails to match germline, which may point to a read error. This chain joins TRBV6-8 and TRBJ2-4; D ambiguous. CDR1 and CDR2 from the germline V gene are MNHGY and SAAAGT. CDR3 length equals 14 residues. Here the CDR3 DNA reads TGTGCCATCAGTGGAGACGGAGCCAAAAACATTCAGTACTTC. Its protein product is CAISGDGAKNIQYF.